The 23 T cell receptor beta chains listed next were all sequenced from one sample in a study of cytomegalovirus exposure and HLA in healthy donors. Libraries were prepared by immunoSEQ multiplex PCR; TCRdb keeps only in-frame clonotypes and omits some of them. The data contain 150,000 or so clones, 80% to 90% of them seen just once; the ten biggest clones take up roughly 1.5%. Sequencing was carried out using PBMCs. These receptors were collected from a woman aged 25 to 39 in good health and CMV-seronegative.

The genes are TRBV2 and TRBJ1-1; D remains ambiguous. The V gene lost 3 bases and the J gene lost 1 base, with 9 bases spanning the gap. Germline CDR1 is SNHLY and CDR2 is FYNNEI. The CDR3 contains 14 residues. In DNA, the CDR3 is TGTGCCAGCAGTGACGCGTACAGGAACACTGAAGCTTTCTTT. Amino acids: CASSDAYRNTEAFF.

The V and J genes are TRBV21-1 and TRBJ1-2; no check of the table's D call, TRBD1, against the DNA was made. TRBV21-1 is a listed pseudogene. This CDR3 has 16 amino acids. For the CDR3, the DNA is TGTGCCAGCAGCAAATCGGACAGCTTTTTTGGCTATGGCTACACCTTC. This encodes CASSKSDSFFGYGYTF.

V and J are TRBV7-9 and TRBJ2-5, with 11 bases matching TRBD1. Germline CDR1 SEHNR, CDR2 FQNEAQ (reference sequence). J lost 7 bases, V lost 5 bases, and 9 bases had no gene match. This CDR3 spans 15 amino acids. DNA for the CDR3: TGTGCCAGCAGCCTGGACAGGGGGCTTTTGGGGACCCAGTACTTC. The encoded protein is CASSLDRGLLGTQYF.

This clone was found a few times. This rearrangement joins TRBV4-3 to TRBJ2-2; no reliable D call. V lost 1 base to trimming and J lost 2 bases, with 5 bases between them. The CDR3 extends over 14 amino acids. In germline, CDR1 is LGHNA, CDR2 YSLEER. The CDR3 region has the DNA TGCGCCAGCAGCCAAGGTAGAAACACCGGGGAGCTGTTTTTT. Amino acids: CASSQGRNTGELFF.

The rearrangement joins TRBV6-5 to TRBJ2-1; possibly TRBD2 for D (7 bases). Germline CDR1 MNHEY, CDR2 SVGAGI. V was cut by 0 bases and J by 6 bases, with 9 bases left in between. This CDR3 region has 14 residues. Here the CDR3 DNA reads TGTGCCAGCAGTTACTCTGCGGGGGCCAATGAGCAGTTCTTC. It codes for CASSYSAGANEQFF.

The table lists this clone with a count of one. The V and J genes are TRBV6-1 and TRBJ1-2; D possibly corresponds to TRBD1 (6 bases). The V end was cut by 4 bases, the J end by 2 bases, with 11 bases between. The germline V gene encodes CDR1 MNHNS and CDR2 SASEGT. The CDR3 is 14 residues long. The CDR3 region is CASSGRGSNYGYTF. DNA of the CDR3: TGTGCCAGCAGTGGCAGGGGTTCCAACTATGGCTACACCTTC.

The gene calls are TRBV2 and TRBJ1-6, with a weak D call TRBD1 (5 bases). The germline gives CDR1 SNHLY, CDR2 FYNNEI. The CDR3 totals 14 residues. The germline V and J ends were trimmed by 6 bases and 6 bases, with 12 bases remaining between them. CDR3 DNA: TGTGCCAGCAGCCCGGGACTGGCTAATTCACCCCTCCACTTT. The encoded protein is CASSPGLANSPLHF.

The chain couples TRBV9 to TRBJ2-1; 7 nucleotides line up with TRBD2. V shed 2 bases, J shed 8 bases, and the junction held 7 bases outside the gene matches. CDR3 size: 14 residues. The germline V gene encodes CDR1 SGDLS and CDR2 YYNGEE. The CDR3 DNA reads TGTGCCAGCAGCGTGTTCGCTAGCGGCGATGAGCAGTTCTTC. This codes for CASSVFASGDEQFF.

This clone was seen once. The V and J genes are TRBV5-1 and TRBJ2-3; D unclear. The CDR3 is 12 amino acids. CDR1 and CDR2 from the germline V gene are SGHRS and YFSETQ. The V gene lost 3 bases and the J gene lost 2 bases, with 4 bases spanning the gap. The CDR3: CASSSYTDTQYF. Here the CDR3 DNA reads TGCGCCAGCAGCTCTTACACAGATACGCAGTATTTT. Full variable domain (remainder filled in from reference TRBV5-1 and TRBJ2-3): KAGVTQTPRYLIKTRGQQVTLSCSPISGHRSVSWYQQTPGQGLQFLFEYFSETQRNKGNFPGRFSGRQFSNSRSEMNVSTLELGDSALYLCASSSYTDTQYFGPGTRLTVL.

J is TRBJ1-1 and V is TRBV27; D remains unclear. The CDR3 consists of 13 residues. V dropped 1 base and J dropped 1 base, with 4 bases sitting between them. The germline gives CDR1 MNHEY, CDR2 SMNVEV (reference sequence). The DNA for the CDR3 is TGTGCCAGCAGTTTATATAGGAACACTGAAGCTTTCTTT. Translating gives CASSLYRNTEAFF.

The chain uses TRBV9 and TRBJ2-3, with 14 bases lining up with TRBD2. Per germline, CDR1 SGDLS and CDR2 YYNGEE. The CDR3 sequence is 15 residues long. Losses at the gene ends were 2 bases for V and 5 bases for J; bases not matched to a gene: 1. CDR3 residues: CASSVGTSGGDTQYF. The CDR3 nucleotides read TGTGCCAGCAGCGTTGGGACTAGCGGGGGAGATACGCAGTATTTT.

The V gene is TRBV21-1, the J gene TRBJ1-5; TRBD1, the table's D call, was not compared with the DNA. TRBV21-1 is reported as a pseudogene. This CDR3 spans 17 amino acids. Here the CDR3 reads CASSKKSAGYSNQPQHF. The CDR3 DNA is TGTGCCAGCAGCAAAAAGAGTGCAGGGTATAGCAATCAGCCCCAGCATTTT.

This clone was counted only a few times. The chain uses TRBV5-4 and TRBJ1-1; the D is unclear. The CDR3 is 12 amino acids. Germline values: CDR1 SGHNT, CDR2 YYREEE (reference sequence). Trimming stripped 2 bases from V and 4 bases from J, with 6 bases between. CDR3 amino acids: CASSFGSTEAFF. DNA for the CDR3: TGTGCCAGCAGCTTTGGGAGCACTGAAGCTTTCTTT.

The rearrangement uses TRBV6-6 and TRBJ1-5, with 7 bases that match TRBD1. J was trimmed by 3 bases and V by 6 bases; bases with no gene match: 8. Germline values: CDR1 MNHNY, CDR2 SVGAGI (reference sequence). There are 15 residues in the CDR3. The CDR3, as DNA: TGTGCCAGCAGCCGCGGGACAGCCTCCAATCAGCCCCAGCATTTT. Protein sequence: CASSRGTASNQPQHF.

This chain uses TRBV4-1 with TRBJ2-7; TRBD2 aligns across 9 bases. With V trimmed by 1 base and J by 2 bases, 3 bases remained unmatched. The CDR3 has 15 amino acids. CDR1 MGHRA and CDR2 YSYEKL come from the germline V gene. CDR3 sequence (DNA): TGCGCCAGCAGCCAAGGACTAGCGGATACCTACGAGCAGTACTTC. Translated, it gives CASSQGLADTYEQYF.

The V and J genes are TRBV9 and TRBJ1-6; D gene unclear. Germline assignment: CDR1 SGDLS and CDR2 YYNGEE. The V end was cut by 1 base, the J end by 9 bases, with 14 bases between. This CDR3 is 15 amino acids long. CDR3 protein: CASSVSGELSSPLHF. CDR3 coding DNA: TGTGCCAGCAGCGTATCGGGAGAGTTGAGTTCACCCCTCCACTTT.

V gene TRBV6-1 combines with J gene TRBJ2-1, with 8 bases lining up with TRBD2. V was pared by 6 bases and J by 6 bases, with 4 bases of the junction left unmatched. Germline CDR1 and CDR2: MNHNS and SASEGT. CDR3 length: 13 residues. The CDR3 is CASRGTRVNEQFF. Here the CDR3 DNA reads TGTGCCAGCAGGGGGACTAGGGTCAATGAGCAGTTCTTC.

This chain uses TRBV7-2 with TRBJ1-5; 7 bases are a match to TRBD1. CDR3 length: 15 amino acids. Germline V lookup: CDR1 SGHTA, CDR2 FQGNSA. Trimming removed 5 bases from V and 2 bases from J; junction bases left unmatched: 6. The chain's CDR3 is CASSLIDRGNQPQHF. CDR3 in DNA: TGTGCCAGCAGCCTTATAGACAGGGGCAATCAGCCCCAGCATTTT.

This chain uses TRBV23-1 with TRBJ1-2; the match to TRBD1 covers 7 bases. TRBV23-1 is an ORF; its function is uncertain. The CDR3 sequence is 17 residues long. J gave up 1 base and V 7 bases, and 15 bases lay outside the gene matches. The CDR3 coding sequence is TGCGCCAGCACCGGATACAGGGGTGAAGTCCTTAACTATGGCTACACCTTC. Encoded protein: CASTGYRGEVLNYGYTF.

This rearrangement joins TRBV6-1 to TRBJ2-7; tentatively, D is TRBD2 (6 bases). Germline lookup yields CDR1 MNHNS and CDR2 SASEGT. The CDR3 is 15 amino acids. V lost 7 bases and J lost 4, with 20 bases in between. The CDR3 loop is CASTERLGLNYEQYF. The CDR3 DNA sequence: TGTGCCAGCACCGAAAGGCTGGGACTGAATTACGAGCAGTACTTC.

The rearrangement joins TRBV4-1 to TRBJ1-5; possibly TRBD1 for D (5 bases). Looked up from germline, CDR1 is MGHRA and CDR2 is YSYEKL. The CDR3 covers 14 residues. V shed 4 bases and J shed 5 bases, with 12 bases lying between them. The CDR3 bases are TGCGCCAGCAGCCGCGTAGGGGAGGATCAGCCCCAGCATTTT. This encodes CASSRVGEDQPQHF.

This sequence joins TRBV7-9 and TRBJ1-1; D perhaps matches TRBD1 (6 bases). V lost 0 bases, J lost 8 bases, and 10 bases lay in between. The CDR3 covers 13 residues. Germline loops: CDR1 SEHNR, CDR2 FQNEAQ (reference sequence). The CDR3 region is CASSLALRGEAFF. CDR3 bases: TGTGCCAGCAGCTTAGCCCTAAGGGGGGAAGCTTTCTTT. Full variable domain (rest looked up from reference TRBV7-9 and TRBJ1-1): DTGVSQNPRHKITKRGQNVTFRCDPISEHNRLYWYRQTLGQGPEFLTYFQNEAQLEKSRLLSDRFSAERPKGSFSTLEIQRTEQGDSAMYLCASSLALRGEAFFGQGTRLTVV.

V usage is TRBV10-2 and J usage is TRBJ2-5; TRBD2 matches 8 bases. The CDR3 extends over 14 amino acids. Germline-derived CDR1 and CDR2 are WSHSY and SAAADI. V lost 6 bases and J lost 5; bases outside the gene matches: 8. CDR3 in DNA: TGCGCCAGCAGGAGTCTCGGGGGGGCCGAGACCCAGTACTTC. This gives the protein CASRSLGGAETQYF.